These 27 T cell receptor beta chains were all obtained from the same sample, sequenced in a study of T cells after yellow fever vaccination. One entry per CDR3 protein, called by TCRdb with MiXCR from the 5' RACE reads. The table shows just under 600,000 distinct CDR3 sequences, with approximately 15% occurring only once. The sequencing used PBMCs, collected on the day of the yellow fever booster vaccination. The receptor set was obtained from a man aged 25-45 years who received the YFV17D yellow fever vaccine.

This rearrangement joins TRBV2 to TRBJ1-4; 12 nucleotides align to TRBD1. V trimming: 7 bases; J trimming: 0 bases; junction bases outside the gene matches: 15. CDR3 length equals 20 residues. Germline V lookup: CDR1 SNHLY, CDR2 FYNNEI. The CDR3 spells CASIMSRDRGRLSTNEKLFF. The CDR3 DNA reads TGTGCCAGCATTATGTCCCGGGACAGGGGGCGCCTGTCAACTAATGAAAAACTGTTTTTT.

This clonotype has more than one count but fewer than ten. The rearrangement links TRBV7-8 to TRBJ2-7, with D maybe TRBD2 (6 bases). The CDR3 spans 14 residues. CDR1 and CDR2 (germline): SGHVS, FQNEAQ. V lost 4 bases and J 6 bases, leaving 16 bases between the germline ends. Here the CDR3 reads CASSWGTGLGEQYF. For the CDR3, the DNA is TGTGCCAGCAGCTGGGGGACTGGGTTAGGCGAGCAGTACTTC.

The CDR3 reads CATWGQLNTGELFF. The CDR3 bases are TGTGCCACTTGGGGGCAGCTCAACACCGGGGAGCTGTTTTTT. V usage is TRBV12-3 or TRBV12-4 and J usage is TRBJ2-2; weak D call: TRBD1 (6 bases). V was shortened by 10 bases and J by 2 bases, with 14 bases between the two germline ends. This CDR3 comprises 14 residues.

The V and J genes are TRBV7-8 and TRBJ1-1; D not certain. V dropped 4 bases and J dropped 4 bases, with 22 bases sitting between them. Germline CDR1 SGHVS, CDR2 FQNEAQ. The CDR3 is made up of 17 amino acids. CDR3 in amino acids: CASSSSYSGVGSTEAFF. CDR3 nucleotides: TGTGCCAGCAGCTCCTCTTATAGCGGGGTGGGGAGCACTGAAGCTTTCTTT.

This clonotype was recorded a few times. The chain combines TRBV10-1 with TRBJ1-1; the match to TRBD1 covers 9 bases. The CDR3 runs to 14 residues. Germline loops: CDR1 WNHNN, CDR2 SYGVQD (reference sequence). Trimming removed 6 bases from V and 3 bases from J; junction bases left unmatched: 5. The CDR3 coding sequence is TGCGCCAGCAGCGAAAACAGGGGGCACACTGAAGCTTTCTTT. It specifies CASSENRGHTEAFF.

There are a few counts of this clonotype. The J gene is TRBJ2-1, the V gene TRBV4-3, with D possibly TRBD2 on 6 matching bases. V lost 0 bases to trimming and J lost 3 bases, with 12 bases between them. Germline CDR1 LGHNA, CDR2 YSLEER. The CDR3 is 16 amino acids. CDR3 bases: TGCGCCAGCAGCCAAGATCAACCCGGGAGCTACAATGAGCAGTTCTTC. Amino acids: CASSQDQPGSYNEQFF.

Only a few counts were recorded for this clonotype. The chain joins TRBV19 to TRBJ2-1, with 9 nucleotides matching TRBD1. Germline CDR1 is LNHDA and CDR2 is SQIVND (reference sequence). Trimming removed 5 bases from V and 1 base from J; junction bases left unmatched: 15. The CDR3 covers 19 residues. CDR3 in amino acids: CASSLGQGFGLASYNEQFF. As DNA, the CDR3 is TGTGCCAGTAGTTTAGGACAGGGGTTTGGGCTAGCTTCCTACAATGAGCAGTTCTTC.

V gene TRBV20-1 combines with J gene TRBJ2-1; D unresolved. The germline V and J ends were trimmed by 2 bases and 6 bases, with 8 bases remaining between them. The CDR3 sequence is 12 residues long. CDR1 is DFQATT, CDR2 SNEGSKA, per germline (reference sequence). In nucleotides, the CDR3 is TGCAGTGCTAGATTAGCCTTCAATGAGCAGTTCTTC. Translating gives CSARLAFNEQFF.

A few counts support this clonotype. J is TRBJ1-3 and V is TRBV14; no clear D gene. V was clipped by 0 bases and J by 0 bases, with 12 bases between them. Germline V lookup: CDR1 SGHDN, CDR2 FVKESK. This CDR3 has 17 amino acids. The CDR3 is CASSQDPQIHSGNTIYF. CDR3 nucleotides: TGTGCCAGCAGCCAAGATCCACAGATCCACTCTGGAAACACCATATATTTT.

The chain uses TRBV10-3 and TRBJ2-1; 7 positions agree with TRBD1. The J segment lost 5 bases and the V segment lost 4 bases, leaving 5 bases of the junction unmatched. The CDR3 loop spans 14 amino acids. Germline loops: CDR1 ENHRY, CDR2 SYGVKD. In DNA form, the CDR3 reads TGTGCCATCAGTGGGTGGACAGGTAACAATGAGCAGTTCTTC. Its protein product is CAISGWTGNNEQFF.

The table lists this clonotype with a few counts. The chain is built from TRBV15 and TRBJ1-2, with 8 bases that match TRBD1. CDR3 length equals 15 residues. The V gene end was trimmed by 0 bases and the J gene end by 4 bases; junction bases not matched to a gene: 4. The V gene's germline CDR1 is LNHNV and CDR2 YYDKDF (reference sequence). CDR3 in amino acids: CATSRDTGQAYGYTF. As DNA, the CDR3 is TGTGCCACCAGCAGAGACACGGGACAGGCCTATGGCTACACCTTC.

CDR3: CSAIGTSGILTGELFF. The CDR3 region has the DNA TGCAGTGCTATCGGGACTAGCGGGATTCTCACCGGGGAGCTGTTTTTT. The rearrangement joins TRBV20-1 to TRBJ2-2; the match to TRBD2 covers 13 bases. The germline V gene has CDR1 DFQATT and CDR2 SNEGSKA (reference sequence). J was trimmed by 4 bases and V by 4 bases; bases with no gene match: 6. The CDR3 contains 16 residues.

The CDR3 here is CASSPAYNSRNEQYF. The CDR3 DNA reads as TGTGCCAGCAGCCCCGCCTACAATTCAAGGAACGAGCAGTACTTC. J is TRBJ2-7 and V is TRBV5-4; D is unclear. Trimming took off 4 bases at V and 5 bases at J, with 19 bases between the two ends. Germline values: CDR1 SGHNT, CDR2 YYREEE (reference sequence). The length of the CDR3 is 15 residues.

This clonotype was found a few times. This sequence joins TRBV6-6 and TRBJ2-5, with D possibly matching TRBD2 (5 bases). Trimming shortened V by 7 bases and J by 1 base, and 10 bases separated the two germline ends. Per germline, CDR1 MNHNY and CDR2 SVGAGI (reference sequence). The CDR3 covers 13 residues. This chain's CDR3 is CASKELVQETQYF. In DNA, the CDR3 is TGTGCCAGCAAAGAACTAGTCCAAGAGACCCAGTACTTC.

This clonotype turned up a few times. This chain uses TRBV5-1 with TRBJ2-4; D may be TRBD1 (6 bases). The length of the CDR3 is 14 residues. The germline gives CDR1 SGHRS, CDR2 YFSETQ. Trimming removed 4 bases from V and 5 bases from J, with 13 bases in between. Written as DNA, the CDR3 is TGCGCCAGCAGCGCTGGGACACGGGAAAACATTCAGTACTTC. Translating it yields CASSAGTRENIQYF.

The rearrangement joins TRBV29-1 to TRBJ1-4; D remains unclear. CDR3 size: 12 residues. Germline V gene data show CDR1 as SQVTM and CDR2 as ANQGSEA. With 7 bases removed from V and 6 bases from J, the gap between germline ends came to 12 bases. The CDR3 reads CSAYDGDEKLFF. The CDR3 DNA reads as TGCAGCGCATACGATGGGGATGAAAAACTGTTTTTT.

CDR3 DNA sequence: TGCGCCAGCAGTGAGTTCGGTACAGGGGGAGGAGATACGCAGTATTTT. Translated, it gives CASSEFGTGGGDTQYF. The genes are TRBV10-2 and TRBJ2-3; 8 nucleotides agree with TRBD1. V was clipped by 1 base and J by 5 bases; unmatched bases: 8. The length of the CDR3 is 16 residues. Germline CDR1 is WSHSY and CDR2 is SAAADI.

The CDR3 coding sequence is TGTGCCAGCAGCTTAGTGGTATCAGACCTTAACTATGGCTACACCTTC. It codes for CASSLVVSDLNYGYTF. The V call is TRBV7-8, the J call TRBJ1-2; D is undetermined. V shed 1 base and J shed 1 base, with 13 bases lying between them. CDR3 length: 16 amino acids. The V gene's germline CDR1 is SGHVS and CDR2 FQNEAQ. Combining the CDR3 with reference TRBV7-8 and TRBJ1-2 gives the whole variable domain GAGVSQSPRYKVAKRGQDVALRCDPISGHVSLFWYQQALGQGPEFLTYFQNEAQLDKSGLPSDRFFAERPEGSVSTLKIQRTQQEDSAVYLCASSLVVSDLNYGYTFGSGTRLTVV.

The sample holds a few counts of this clonotype. J is TRBJ2-7 and V is TRBV20-1; perhaps TRBD1 as D (5 bases). The CDR3 totals 13 residues. The V and J ends lost 7 bases and 6 bases respectively, with 19 bases between them. Looked up from germline, CDR1 is DFQATT and CDR2 is SNEGSKA (reference sequence). CDR3 sequence (DNA): TGCAGTGTCCTGACAGAACCTCTAGGCGAGCAGTACTTC. This gives the protein CSVLTEPLGEQYF.

This rearrangement joins TRBV11-2 to TRBJ2-3; D may be TRBD1 (6 bases). CDR1 and CDR2 from the germline V gene are SGHAT and FQNNGV. This CDR3 is 14 amino acids long. Trimming removed 5 bases from V and 6 bases from J, with 15 bases in between. CDR3: CASSPYRAEDTQYF. CDR3 in DNA: TGTGCCAGCAGCCCATACAGGGCCGAGGATACGCAGTATTTT.

V and J are TRBV27 and TRBJ2-2, with 8 positions matching TRBD2. The CDR3 totals 16 residues. J lost 1 base, V lost 5 bases, and 6 bases had no gene match. The germline gives CDR1 MNHEY, CDR2 SMNVEV (reference sequence). The CDR3 protein is CASSHRGGLNTGELFF. CDR3 DNA sequence: TGTGCCAGCAGTCACCGGGGGGGATTGAACACCGGGGAGCTGTTTTTT.

This chain uses TRBV19 with TRBJ2-2; D may be TRBD1 (5 bases). The CDR3 covers 16 residues. From germline, CDR1 is LNHDA and CDR2 SQIVND (reference sequence). Deletions cut 6 bases from V and 2 bases from J, with 16 bases between. CDR3 amino acids: CASRGLPYSNTGELFF. The CDR3, as DNA: TGTGCCAGTAGGGGGCTTCCCTATTCCAACACCGGGGAGCTGTTTTTT.

At least ten counts were recorded for this clonotype. The chain uses TRBV9 and TRBJ2-1, with 9 bases aligning to TRBD2. J gave up 7 bases and V 7 bases, and 6 bases lay outside the gene matches. The CDR3 is made up of 13 amino acids. CDR1 and CDR2 (germline): SGDLS, YYNGEE. The CDR3 protein is CASGVAGVNEQFF. CDR3 in DNA: TGTGCCAGCGGGGTAGCGGGAGTGAATGAGCAGTTCTTC.

This clonotype occurred a few times. V usage is TRBV24-1 and J usage is TRBJ2-7, with TRBD1 identical over 8 bases. The trim removed 2 bases at V and 7 bases at J, leaving 3 bases unmatched. CDR3 length: 13 amino acids. Per the germline V gene, CDR1 is KGHDR and CDR2 is SFDVKD. The CDR3 region is CATSDSTGGEQYF. The CDR3 DNA reads TGTGCCACCAGTGATTCCACAGGGGGGGAGCAGTACTTC.

The chain uses TRBV24-1 and TRBJ2-5; no definite D call. The length of the CDR3 is 14 residues. Trimming cost V 0 bases and J 3 bases, with 7 bases left between them. Germline V gene data show CDR1 as KGHDR and CDR2 as SFDVKD. In DNA, the CDR3 is TGTGCCACCAGTGATTTGGGAATGAAAGAGACCCAGTACTTC. It translates to CATSDLGMKETQYF.

This clonotype was observed a handful of times. The CDR3 region is CASSLGSGVQPQHF. The CDR3 coding sequence is TGTGCCAGCAGTTTGGGCTCAGGGGTTCAGCCCCAGCATTTT. V is TRBV27 and J is TRBJ1-5; D possibly corresponds to TRBD1 (6 bases). Germline V CDR1 and CDR2: MNHEY, SMNVEV (reference sequence). This CDR3 comprises 14 residues. The V and J ends lost 3 bases and 6 bases respectively, with 12 bases between them.

The chain combines TRBV6-5 with TRBJ2-3; D ambiguous. Per germline, CDR1 MNHEY and CDR2 SVGAGI. The CDR3 is made up of 16 amino acids. The germline V and J ends were trimmed by 0 bases and 4 bases, with 14 bases remaining between them. The CDR3 reads CASSYSFVSAADTQYF. CDR3 in DNA: TGTGCCAGCAGTTACTCGTTCGTTTCGGCGGCAGATACGCAGTATTTT.